This record covers a single T cell receptor (beta chain). No antigen is known for it. No qualities accompany the bases; no much larger clone lies one base away. Whole blood was collected in K2EDTA tubes by collaborating institutions according to the institutions' own protocols. Collaborator samples were shipped for TCRbeta analysis as frozen whole blood, isolated PBMCs, or DNA extracted from either sample type. The trim is 7 bases for V and 2 bases for J, with a gap of 15 bases between the germline ends. CDR1 and CDR2 are drawn from the germline V gene: SGHTA, FQGNSA. The CDR3 spans 15 residues, from the cysteine through the phenylalanine. Of the read, only the CDR3 DNA is kept; its 45 bases are in frame from base 1. These data are taken from a study of blood T cell repertoires in COVID-19 (TCRdb year 2020). In terms of the full investigation: Collaborator samples came from the United States, Italy and Spain and covered acute and convalescent phases of COVID-19. The material from the prospective study consisted of cDNA or gDNA derived from T cells, B-cell-depleted T cells, or PBMCs. Where available, HLA class I and class II types were obtained from metadata supplied by the sample provider rather than from assay-based typing. The repertoires were made available in a free public database intended to serve as a resource for research on the immune response to SARS-CoV-2. The dataset comprised deeply sampled blood TCRbeta repertoires from subjects exposed to, actively infected with, or recovered from COVID-19. Nearly every sample came with metadata listing a de-identified subject ID, COVID-19 status, age in years and sex. The samples were drawn from the first 160 participants of the ongoing ImmuneRACE study and from about 1,200 subjects provided by 6 global collaborators.

The immunoSEQ Assay, a bias-controlled multiplex PCR, was used to amplify TCRbeta CDR3 regions from genomic DNA. The authors' pipeline ran thus. The number of nucleated cells in each sample was estimated by amplification of reference gene primers within the assay. To quantify the absolute abundance of each unique TCRbeta CDR3 rearrangement, sequence reads were collapsed and filtered. For each sample, productive Simpson clonality was calculated as the square root of Simpson's diversity index across productive rearrangements. This immuneACCESS table, as held by TCRdb, lists in-frame sequences with V and J called but not all clones. Of the missing ones, under half trace to an unresolved V gene in checked studies; the others have no known cause. For V, J and clone size, that table is used; D and trimming come from the DNA. This sample lists about 200,000 clones; about 93% were detected once. Around 0.53% of the sample goes to the ten largest clones.

The full study reports these points: The amount of clinical and demographic metadata varied by source and participant and was provided uncurated.

This chain is built from TRBV7-2 and TRBJ2-1, with TRBD2 as a weak D call on 6 bases. Sequenced material: peripheral blood. The source of this sequence is a man in his fifties or sixties with acute or convalescent COVID-19. For the CDR3, the sequence is CASTSLGGPYNEQFF. At the DNA level, the sequence is TGTGCCAGCACTTCCCTGGGGGGTCCCTACAATGAGCAGTTCTTC.